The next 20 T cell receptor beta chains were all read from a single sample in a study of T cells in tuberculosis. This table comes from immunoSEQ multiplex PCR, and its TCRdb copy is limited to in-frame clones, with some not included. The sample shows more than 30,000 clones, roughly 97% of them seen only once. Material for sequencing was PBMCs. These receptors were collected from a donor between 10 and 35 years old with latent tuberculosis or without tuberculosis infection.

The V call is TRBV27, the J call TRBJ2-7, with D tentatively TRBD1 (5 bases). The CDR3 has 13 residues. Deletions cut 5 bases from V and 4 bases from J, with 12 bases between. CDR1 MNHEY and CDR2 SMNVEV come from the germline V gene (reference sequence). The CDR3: CASSLTTVYEQYF. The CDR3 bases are TGTGCCAGCAGTCTCACGACAGTGTACGAGCAGTACTTC.

CDR3 DNA: TGTGCCAGCAGCGATCTAGCGGGGGGGCCAGATACGCAGTATTTT. Translated: CASSDLAGGPDTQYF. This chain uses TRBV13 with TRBJ2-3, with 12 bases lining up with TRBD2. The J segment lost 4 bases and the V segment lost 5 bases, leaving 4 bases of the junction unmatched. Germline V gene data show CDR1 as PRHDT and CDR2 as FYEKMQ (reference sequence). CDR3 length: 15 amino acids.

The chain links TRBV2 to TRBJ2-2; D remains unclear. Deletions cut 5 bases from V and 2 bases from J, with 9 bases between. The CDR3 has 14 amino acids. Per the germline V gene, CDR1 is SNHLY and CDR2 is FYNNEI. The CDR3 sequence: CASSILGNTGELFF. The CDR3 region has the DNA TGTGCCAGCAGTATCCTAGGCAACACCGGGGAGCTGTTTTTT.

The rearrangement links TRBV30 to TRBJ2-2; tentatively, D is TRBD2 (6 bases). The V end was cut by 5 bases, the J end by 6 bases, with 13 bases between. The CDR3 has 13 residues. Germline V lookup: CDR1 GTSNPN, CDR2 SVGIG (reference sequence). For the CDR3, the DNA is TGTGCCTGGCGACTAGTTGATGCCGGGGAGCTGTTTTTT. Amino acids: CAWRLVDAGELFF.

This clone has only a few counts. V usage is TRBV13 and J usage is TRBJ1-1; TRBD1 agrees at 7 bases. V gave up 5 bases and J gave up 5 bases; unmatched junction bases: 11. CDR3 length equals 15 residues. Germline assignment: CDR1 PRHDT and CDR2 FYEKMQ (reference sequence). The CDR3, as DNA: TGTGCCAGCAGCACAGGACAGGCCCCGGGGACTGAAGCTTTCTTT. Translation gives CASSTGQAPGTEAFF.

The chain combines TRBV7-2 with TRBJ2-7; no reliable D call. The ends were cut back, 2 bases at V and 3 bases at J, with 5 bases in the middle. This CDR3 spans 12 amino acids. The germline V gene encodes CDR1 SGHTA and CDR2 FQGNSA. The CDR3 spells CASSLQVYEQYF. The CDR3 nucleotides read TGTGCCAGCAGCTTACAGGTCTACGAGCAGTACTTC.

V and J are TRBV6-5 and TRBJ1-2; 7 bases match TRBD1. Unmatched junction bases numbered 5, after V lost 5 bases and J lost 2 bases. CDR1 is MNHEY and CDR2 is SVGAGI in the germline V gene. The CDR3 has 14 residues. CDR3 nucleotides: TGTGCCAGCAGTAAAAGGGACAGCAACTATGGCTACACCTTC. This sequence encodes CASSKRDSNYGYTF.

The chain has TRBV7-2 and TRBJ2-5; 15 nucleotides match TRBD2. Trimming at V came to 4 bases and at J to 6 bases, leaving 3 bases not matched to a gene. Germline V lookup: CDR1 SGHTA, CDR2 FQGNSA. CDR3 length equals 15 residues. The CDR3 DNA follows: TGTGCCAGCAGCTGGACTAGCGGGAGGGGACAGACCCAGTACTTC. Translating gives CASSWTSGRGQTQYF.

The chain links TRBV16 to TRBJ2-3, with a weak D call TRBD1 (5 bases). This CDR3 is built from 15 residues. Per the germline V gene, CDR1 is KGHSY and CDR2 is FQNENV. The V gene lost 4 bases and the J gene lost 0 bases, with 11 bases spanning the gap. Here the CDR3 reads CASSLRRQSTDTQYF. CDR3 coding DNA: TGTGCCAGCAGCCTTCGGAGACAGAGCACAGATACGCAGTATTTT.

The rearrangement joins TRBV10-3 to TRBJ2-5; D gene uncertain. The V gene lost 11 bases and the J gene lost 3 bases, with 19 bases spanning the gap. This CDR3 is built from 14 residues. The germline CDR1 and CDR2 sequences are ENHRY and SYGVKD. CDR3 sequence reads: CASTRNPGKETQYF. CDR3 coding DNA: TGTGCCTCCACAAGAAACCCAGGAAAAGAGACCCAGTACTTC.

CDR3 in DNA: TGTGCCAGCATTGGGACTAGCGGGGGGTCATACAATGAGCAGTTCTTC. This translates into CASIGTSGGSYNEQFF. J is TRBJ2-1 and V is TRBV2, with 15 bases fitting TRBD2. J was trimmed by 4 bases and V by 7 bases; bases with no gene match: 5. This CDR3 contains 16 residues. Germline CDR1 reads SNHLY; CDR2 reads FYNNEI.

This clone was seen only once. The CDR3 bases are TGTGCCAGCAGCCAGTACAGGGATAGCGCTAATGAAAAACTGTTTTTT. It encodes CASSQYRDSANEKLFF. The chain recombines TRBV4-2 with TRBJ1-4; tentatively, D is TRBD1 (6 bases). The CDR3 runs 16 residues. CDR1 is LGHNA and CDR2 is YNFKEQ in the germline V gene. The ends were cut back, 3 bases at V and 3 bases at J, with 14 bases in the middle.

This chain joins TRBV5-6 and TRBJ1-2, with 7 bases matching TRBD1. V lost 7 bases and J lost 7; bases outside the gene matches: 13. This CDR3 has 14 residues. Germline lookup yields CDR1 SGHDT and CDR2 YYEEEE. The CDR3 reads CASCHRGGGSGYTF. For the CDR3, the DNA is TGTGCCAGCTGCCACAGGGGAGGAGGAAGTGGCTACACCTTC.

In DNA, the CDR3 is TGTGCCAGCAGTTTGGGACAGGGACCTGAAGCTTTCTTT. Translated: CASSLGQGPEAFF. This chain connects TRBV28 to TRBJ1-1; 9 nucleotides align to TRBD1. In germline, CDR1 is MDHEN, CDR2 SYDVKM. CDR3 size: 13 residues. Trimming cost V 3 bases and J 6 bases; bases outside gene matches: 2.

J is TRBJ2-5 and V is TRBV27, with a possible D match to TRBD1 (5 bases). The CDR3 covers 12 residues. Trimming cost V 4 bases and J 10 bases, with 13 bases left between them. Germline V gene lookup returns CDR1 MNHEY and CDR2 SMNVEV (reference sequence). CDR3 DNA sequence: TGTGCCAGCAGTTCCACTCAGGGTAACCAGTACTTC. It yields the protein CASSSTQGNQYF.

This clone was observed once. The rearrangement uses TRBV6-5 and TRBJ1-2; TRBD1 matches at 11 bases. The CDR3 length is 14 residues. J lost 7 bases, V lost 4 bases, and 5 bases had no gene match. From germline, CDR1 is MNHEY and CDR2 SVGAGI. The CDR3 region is CASSSGQGARGYTF. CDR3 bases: TGTGCCAGCAGTTCTGGACAGGGGGCCCGTGGCTACACCTTC.

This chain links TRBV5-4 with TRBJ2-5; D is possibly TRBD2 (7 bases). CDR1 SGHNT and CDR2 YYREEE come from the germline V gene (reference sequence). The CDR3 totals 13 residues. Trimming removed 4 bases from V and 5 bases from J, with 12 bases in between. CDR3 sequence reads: CASSPGGSETQYF. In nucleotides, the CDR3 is TGTGCCAGCAGCCCGGGGGGCTCGGAGACCCAGTACTTC.

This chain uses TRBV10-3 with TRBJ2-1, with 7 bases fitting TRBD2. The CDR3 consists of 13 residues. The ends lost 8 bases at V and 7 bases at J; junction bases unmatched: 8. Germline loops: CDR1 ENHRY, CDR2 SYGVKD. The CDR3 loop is CAIRRLADNEQFF. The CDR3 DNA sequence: TGTGCCATCCGCCGACTAGCCGATAATGAGCAGTTCTTC.

CDR3 nucleotide sequence: TGCGCCAGCAGCTACGGACTAGCCGATTCCTACAATGAGCAGTTCTTC. Its translation is CASSYGLADSYNEQFF. The rearrangement joins TRBV5-1 to TRBJ2-1; TRBD2 matches at 8 bases. Germline CDR1 reads SGHRS; CDR2 reads YFSETQ. The CDR3 runs 16 residues. V gave up 3 bases and J gave up 1 base; unmatched junction bases: 6.

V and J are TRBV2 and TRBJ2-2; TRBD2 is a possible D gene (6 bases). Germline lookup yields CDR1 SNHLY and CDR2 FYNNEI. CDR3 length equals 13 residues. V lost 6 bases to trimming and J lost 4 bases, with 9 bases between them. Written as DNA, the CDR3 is TGTGCCAGCAGGACTAGTCCCACCGGGGAGCTGTTTTTT. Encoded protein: CASRTSPTGELFF.